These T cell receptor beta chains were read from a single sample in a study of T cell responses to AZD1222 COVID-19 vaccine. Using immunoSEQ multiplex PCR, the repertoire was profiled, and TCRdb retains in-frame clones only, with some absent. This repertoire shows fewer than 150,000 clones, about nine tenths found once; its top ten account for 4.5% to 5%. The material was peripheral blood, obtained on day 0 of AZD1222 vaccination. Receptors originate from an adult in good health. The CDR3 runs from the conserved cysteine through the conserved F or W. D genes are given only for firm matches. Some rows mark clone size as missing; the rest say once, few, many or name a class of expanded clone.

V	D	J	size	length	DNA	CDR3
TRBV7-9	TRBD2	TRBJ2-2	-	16	TGTGCCAGCAGCTTGTTCGCGGGGGGCGGCACCGGGGAGCTGTTTTTT	CASSLFAGGGTGELFF
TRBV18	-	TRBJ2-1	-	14	TGTGCCAGCTCACCACCAGGCCTATACAATGAGCAGTTCTTC	CASSPPGLYNEQFF
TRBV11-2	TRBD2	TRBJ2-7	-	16	TGTGCCAGCAGCCGCACCCGGACTAGCGCATCCTACGAGCAGTACTTC	CASSRTRTSASYEQYF
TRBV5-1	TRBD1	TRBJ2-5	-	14	TGCGCCAGCAGCTTCGGACAGGGTTTAGAGACCCAGTACTTC	CASSFGQGLETQYF
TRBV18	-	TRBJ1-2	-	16	TGTGCCAGCTCATCGCAATTGGGCCCGGGAAACTATGGCTACACCTTC	CASSSQLGPGNYGYTF
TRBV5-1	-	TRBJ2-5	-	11	TGCGCCAGCAGCTACCAAGAGACCCAGTACTTC	CASSYQETQYF
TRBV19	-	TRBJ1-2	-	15	TGTGCCAGTAACACGGACCCTCCAATTGACTATGGCTACACCTTC	CASNTDPPIDYGYTF
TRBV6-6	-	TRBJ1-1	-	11	TGTGCCAGCAGACAGAACACTGAAGCTTTCTTT	CASRQNTEAFF
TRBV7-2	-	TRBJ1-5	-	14	TGTGCCAGCAGCTTAGATACAAGCAATCAGCCCCAGCATTTT	CASSLDTSNQPQHF
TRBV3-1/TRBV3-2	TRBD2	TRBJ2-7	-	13	TGTGCCAGCGGACTAGGGACTAGCTACGAGCAGTACTTC	CASGLGTSYEQYF
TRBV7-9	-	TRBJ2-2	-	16	TGTGCCAGCAGCTTAGGACTCGGGAGAAAGACCGGGGAGCTGTTTTTT	CASSLGLGRKTGELFF
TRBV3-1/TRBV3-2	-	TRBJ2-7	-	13	TGTGCCAGCAGCCAGACGGGGCCTGGCGAGCAGTACTTC	CASSQTGPGEQYF
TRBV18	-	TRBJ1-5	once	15	TGTGCCAGCTCACCTGTTCCGGGACCAGGAGTGCAGCAGCATTTT	CASSPVPGPGVQQHF
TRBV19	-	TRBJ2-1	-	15	TGTGCCAGTAGTATCTCGGGGAGCTCCTACAATGAGCAGTTCTTC	CASSISGSSYNEQFF
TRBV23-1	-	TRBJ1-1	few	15	TGCGCCAGCAGTCAAAATAAGGGGAGAAACACTGAAGCTTTCTTT	CASSQNKGRNTEAFF
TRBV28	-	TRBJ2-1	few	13	TGTGCCAGCAGGTTTGGGGAGTACAATGAGCAGTTCTTC	CASRFGEYNEQFF
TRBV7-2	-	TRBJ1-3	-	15	TGTGCCAGCAGCTTTTGGGGGAGCTCTGGAAACACCATATATTTT	CASSFWGSSGNTIYF
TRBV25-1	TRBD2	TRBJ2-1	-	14	TGTGCCAGCAGTGCTAGCGGGGGGGCCAATGAGCAGTTCTTC	CASSASGGANEQFF
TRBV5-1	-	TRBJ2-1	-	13	TGCGCCAGCAGCTTAGGGGTAGGCAATGAGCAGTTCTTC	CASSLGVGNEQFF
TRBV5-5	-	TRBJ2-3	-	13	TGTGCCAGCAGCGAGTGGACGCCAGATACGCAGTATTTT	CASSEWTPDTQYF
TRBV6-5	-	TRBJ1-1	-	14	TGTGCCAGCAGCCCCGGGACACATAACACTGAAGCTTTCTTT	CASSPGTHNTEAFF
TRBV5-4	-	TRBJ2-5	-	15	TGTGCCAGCAGCCCCGATCTGATGAATGGACAGACCCAGTACTTC	CASSPDLMNGQTQYF
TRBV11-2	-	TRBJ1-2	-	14	TGTGCCAGCAGCTCAGGGACTGCCGGTGCGGGCTACACCTTC	CASSSGTAGAGYTF
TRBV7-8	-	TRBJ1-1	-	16	TGTGCCAGCAGCTCCCTAATAGGGGCCATGAACACTGAAGCTTTCTTT	CASSSLIGAMNTEAFF
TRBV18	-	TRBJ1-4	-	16	TGTGCCAGCTCACCGCCCGACCGAGCGGCTAATGAAAAACTGTTTTTT	CASSPPDRAANEKLFF
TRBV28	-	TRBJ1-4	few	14	TGTGCCAGCAGTGAGGCGACGACTAATGAAAAACTGTTTTTT	CASSEATTNEKLFF
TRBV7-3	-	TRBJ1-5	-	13	TGTGCCAGCAGCGCCGACGGGGGTCAGCCCCAGCATTTT	CASSADGGQPQHF
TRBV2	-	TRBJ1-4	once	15	TGTGCCAGCAGTGAATTCCCGGGGATAAATGAAAAACTGTTTTTT	CASSEFPGINEKLFF
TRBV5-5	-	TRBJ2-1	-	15	TGTGCCAGCAGCTTGGGGGACGACTACTACAATGAGCAGTTCTTC	CASSLGDDYYNEQFF
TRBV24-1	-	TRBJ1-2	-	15	TGTGCCACCAGTGATTCGGGGGCGCACTTCTCCGGCTACACCTTC	CATSDSGAHFSGYTF
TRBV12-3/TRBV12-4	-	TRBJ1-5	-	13	TGTGCCAGCAGCCCTGACGGATATCAGCCCCAGCATTTT	CASSPDGYQPQHF
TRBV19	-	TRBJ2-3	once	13	TGTGCCAGTAAGCCTGGAGCCACAGATACGCAGTATTTT	CASKPGATDTQYF
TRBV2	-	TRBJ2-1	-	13	TGTGCCAGCAGCGCCGGACGGGGGAGTGAGCAGTTCTTC	CASSAGRGSEQFF
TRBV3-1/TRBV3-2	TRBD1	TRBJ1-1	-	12	TGTGCCAGCAGCCTGGGACAGGGTGAAGCTTTCTTT	CASSLGQGEAFF
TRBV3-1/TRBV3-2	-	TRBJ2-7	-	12	TGTGCCAGCAGCCAACTTAACTACGAGCAGTACTTC	CASSQLNYEQYF
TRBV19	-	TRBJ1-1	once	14	TGTGCCAGTAGTGGGACAAGGGGAAACACTGAAGCTTTCTTT	CASSGTRGNTEAFF
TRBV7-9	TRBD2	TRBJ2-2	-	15	TGTGCCAACGATCTTGGGGGGGAAGGCACCGGGGAGCTGTTTTTT	CANDLGGEGTGELFF
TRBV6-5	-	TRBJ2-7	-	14	TGTGCCAGCAGCTGGCTCCGGGGGAACTACGAGCAGTACTTC	CASSWLRGNYEQYF
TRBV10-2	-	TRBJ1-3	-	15	TGCGCCAGCAGTGAGCAGGGGAGCCTTGGAAACACCATATATTTT	CASSEQGSLGNTIYF
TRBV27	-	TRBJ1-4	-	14	TGTGCCAGCAGGGGGGGGATTGTTGATGAAAAACTGTTTTTT	CASRGGIVDEKLFF
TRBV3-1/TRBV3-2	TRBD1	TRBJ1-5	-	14	TGTGCCAGCAGCCGGGGACAGGGGGATCAGCCCCAGCATTTT	CASSRGQGDQPQHF
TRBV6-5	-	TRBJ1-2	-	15	TGTGCCAGCAGTTACGAGCGGGCGTGGGCTTATGGCTACACCTTC	CASSYERAWAYGYTF
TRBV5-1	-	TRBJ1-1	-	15	TGCGCCAGCAGCTGGAAGGGAGAGACGAACACTGAAGCTTTCTTT	CASSWKGETNTEAFF
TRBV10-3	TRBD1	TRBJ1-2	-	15	TGTGCCATCAGTGAAGTTACGGGACAGGCCTATGGCTACACCTTC	CAISEVTGQAYGYTF
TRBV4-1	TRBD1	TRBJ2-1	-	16	TGCGCCAGCAGCCCATTTATAGGACAGGGTCGCAATGAGCAGTTCTTC	CASSPFIGQGRNEQFF
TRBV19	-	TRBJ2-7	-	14	TGTGCCAGTAGTATTAAAGCTCCCCCCAACGAGCAGTACTTC	CASSIKAPPNEQYF
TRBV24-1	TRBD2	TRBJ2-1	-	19	TGTGCCACCAGTGATGGGGGACTAGCGGGGGGGAGCTCCTACAATGAGCAGTTCTTC	CATSDGGLAGGSSYNEQFF
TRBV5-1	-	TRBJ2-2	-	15	TGCGCCAGCAGCTTGGCGTCAGTGAACACCGGGGAGCTGTTTTTT	CASSLASVNTGELFF
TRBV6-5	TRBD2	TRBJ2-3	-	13	TGTGCCAGCAGAATAGCGGGGGGGGCTACGCAGTATTTT	CASRIAGGATQYF
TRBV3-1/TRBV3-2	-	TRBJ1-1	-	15	TGTGCCAGCAGCCAAGATGATTGGGACAAGAATGAAGCTTTCTTT	CASSQDDWDKNEAFF
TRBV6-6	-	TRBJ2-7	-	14	TGTGCCAGCAGACACCGGGACATGTCCTACGAGCAGTACTTC	CASRHRDMSYEQYF
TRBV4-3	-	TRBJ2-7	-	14	TGCGCCAGCAGCCAACATCTAGGGGGCTACGAGCAGTACTTC	CASSQHLGGYEQYF
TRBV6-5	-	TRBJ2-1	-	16	TGTGCCAGCAGTTCCTTTCAAGAGGGGGGGTACGATGAGCAGTTCTTC	CASSSFQEGGYDEQFF
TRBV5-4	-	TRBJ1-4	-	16	TGTGCCAGCAGCCGTGGACAGCCGGCAACTAATGAAAAACTGTTTTTT	CASSRGQPATNEKLFF
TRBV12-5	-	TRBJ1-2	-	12	TGTGCTAGTGGCCTGGGTAACTATGGCTACACCTTC	CASGLGNYGYTF
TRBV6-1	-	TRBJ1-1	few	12	TGTGCCAGCAGTGAAACCAACACTGAAGCTTTCTTT	CASSETNTEAFF
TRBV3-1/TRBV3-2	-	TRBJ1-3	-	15	TGTGCCAGCAGCCGGAAGGGTAGCTCTGGAAACACCATATATTTT	CASSRKGSSGNTIYF
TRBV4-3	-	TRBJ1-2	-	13	TGCGCCAGCAGCCCTGGCACCAGTGATGGCTACACCTTC	CASSPGTSDGYTF
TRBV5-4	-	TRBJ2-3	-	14	TGTGCCAGCAGCTTGGGAGGGGCCTTAGATACGCAGTATTTT	CASSLGGALDTQYF